Listed here are 27 T cell receptor beta chains from one sample, sequenced in a study of T cell responses to AZD1222 COVID-19 vaccine. Generated by immunoSEQ multiplex PCR, the TCRdb table keeps only in-frame clones and is missing some. The sample consists of about 140,000 clones, around 92% of them appearing once. This specimen consisted of peripheral blood, obtained 28 days after the second AZD1222 dose. The receptors were gathered from an adult who received the AZD1222 COVID-19 vaccine.

The rearrangement joins TRBV5-1 to TRBJ1-5; the match to TRBD1 covers 9 bases. There are 15 residues in the CDR3. With V trimmed by 6 bases and J by 1 base, 5 bases remained unmatched. Germline V gene sequence: CDR1 SGHRS, CDR2 YFSETQ. The CDR3 here is CASTDRGWSNQPQHF. CDR3 nucleotides: TGCGCCAGCACGGACAGGGGTTGGAGCAATCAGCCCCAGCATTTT. The full variable domain, completed using reference TRBV5-1 and TRBJ1-5, is KAGVTQTPRYLIKTRGQQVTLSCSPISGHRSVSWYQQTPGQGLQFLFEYFSETQRNKGNFPGRFSGRQFSNSRSEMNVSTLELGDSALYLCASTDRGWSNQPQHFGDGTRLSIL.

The chain uses TRBV27 and TRBJ1-5; 11 positions match TRBD1. Trimming removed 6 bases from V and 4 bases from J; junction bases left unmatched: 2. The CDR3 is 14 residues long. CDR1 is MNHEY and CDR2 is SMNVEV in the germline V gene (reference sequence). This CDR3 is CASSGTGGNQPQHF. The CDR3 nucleotides read TGTGCCAGCAGCGGGACAGGGGGAAATCAGCCCCAGCATTTT.

The chain employs TRBV30 and TRBJ1-1; D may be TRBD1 (5 bases). The ends were cut back, 2 bases at V and 8 bases at J, with 9 bases in the middle. Germline values: CDR1 GTSNPN, CDR2 SVGIG (reference sequence). The CDR3 covers 11 residues. The DNA for the CDR3 is TGTGCCTGGAGTTCCGGGGACGAAGCTTTCTTT. Its protein product is CAWSSGDEAFF. The full variable domain, in which reference TRBV30 and TRBJ1-1 provide the parts outside the CDR3, is SQTIHQWPATLVQPVGSPLSLECTVEGTSNPNLYWYRQAAGRGLQLLFYSVGIGQISSEVPQNLSASRPQDRQFILSSKKLLLSDSGFYLCAWSSGDEAFFGQGTRLTVV.

This clone was recorded once. This chain uses TRBV13 with TRBJ2-1, with D perhaps being TRBD1 or TRBD2 (5 bases each). Between the trimmed V and J ends, which lost 0 bases and 12 bases, there was a span of 18 bases. This CDR3 has 15 residues. Germline CDR1 PRHDT, CDR2 FYEKMQ (reference sequence). The DNA for the CDR3 is TGTGCCAGCAGCTTAGGTCGTCGTCGGGGCGTGGGGCAGTTCTTC. Translated: CASSLGRRRGVGQFF.

The chain links TRBV21-1 to TRBJ1-4. TRBV21-1 constitutes a pseudogene. The CDR3 spans 13 residues. The CDR3 DNA is TGTGCCAGCAGTCGTGCAACTAATGAAAAACTGTTTTTT. Its protein is CASSRATNEKLFF.

The chain combines TRBV21-1 with TRBJ2-6. TRBV21-1 corresponds to a pseudogene. This CDR3 has 14 residues. The CDR3 loop is CASSRTGGANVLTF. In DNA, the CDR3 is TGTGCCAGCAGCAGGACCGGTGGGGCCAACGTCCTGACTTTC.

V usage is TRBV4-2 and J usage is TRBJ2-7; no clear D. The CDR3 sequence is 13 residues long. Trimming took 0 bases from V and 4 from J, leaving 7 bases between them. Germline V lookup: CDR1 LGHNA, CDR2 YNFKEQ. CDR3 region: CASSQEVGYEQYF. For the CDR3, the DNA is TGTGCCAGCAGCCAAGAAGTTGGGTACGAGCAGTACTTC.

The CDR3 loop reads CAISEEGQTEQYF. DNA of the CDR3: TGTGCCATCAGTGAAGAGGGACAGACAGAGCAGTACTTC. The chain joins TRBV10-3 to TRBJ2-7; 7 positions agree with TRBD1. V dropped 3 bases and J dropped 7; count of bases not matched to a gene: 6. The CDR3 runs to 13 residues. Germline CDR1 reads ENHRY; CDR2 reads SYGVKD.

The sample holds one count of this clone. The J gene is TRBJ1-2, the V gene TRBV6-5; D is unresolved. V was pared by 0 bases and J by 5 bases, with 10 bases between. The germline CDR1 and CDR2 sequences are MNHEY and SVGAGI. This CDR3 comprises 14 residues. DNA for the CDR3: TGTGCCAGCAGTTACTCCAGGACCCCGTATGGCTACACCTTC. As protein: CASSYSRTPYGYTF.

The chain uses TRBV14 and TRBJ2-1; no clear D gene. Germline assignment: CDR1 SGHDN and CDR2 FVKESK. V was shortened by 3 bases and J by 3 bases, with 15 bases between the two germline ends. The CDR3 has 16 residues. The CDR3 nucleotides read TGTGCCAGCAGCCAGAGTGGTCTAGTACGCTACAATGAGCAGTTCTTC. Its protein product is CASSQSGLVRYNEQFF.

V is TRBV11-3 and J is TRBJ1-1; D not resolved. The CDR3 has 13 amino acids. Germline CDR1 reads SGHNT; CDR2 reads YENEEA. Trimming left V 5 bases short and J 3 bases short, with 10 bases between. CDR3 in DNA: TGTGCCAGCAGCCGAGCATGGGACACTGAAGCTTTCTTT. Its translation: CASSRAWDTEAFF.

The chain employs TRBV5-8 and TRBJ2-7; D may correspond to TRBD1 or TRBD2 (5 bases each). CDR1 SGHTS and CDR2 YDEGEE come from the germline V gene. The V end lost 4 bases, the J end lost 5 bases, and 19 bases lay between the germline ends. The CDR3 extends over 15 amino acids. The CDR3 spells CASSIGDGGLDEQYF. CDR3 in DNA: TGTGCCAGCAGCATTGGGGACGGCGGTTTGGACGAGCAGTACTTC.

This clone was seen just once. The J gene is TRBJ1-5, the V gene TRBV27; no definite D call. The CDR3 totals 14 residues. CDR1 is MNHEY and CDR2 is SMNVEV in the germline V gene (reference sequence). Trimming cost V 0 bases and J 6 bases, with 9 bases left between them. This CDR3 reads CASSLSAGRQPQHF. DNA of the CDR3: TGTGCCAGCAGTTTATCTGCTGGGCGTCAGCCCCAGCATTTT.

Regarding this clone: Other DNA sequences of this sample code for an identical CDR3. The chain joins TRBV27 to TRBJ1-1, with D maybe TRBD1 (5 bases). Trimming shortened V by 2 bases and J by 0 bases, and 7 bases separated the two germline ends. Germline lookup yields CDR1 MNHEY and CDR2 SMNVEV (reference sequence). The CDR3 is 14 amino acids. The CDR3 DNA sequence: TGTGCCAGCAGTTTAGGGGGAGTGAACACTGAAGCTTTCTTT. Translated, it gives CASSLGGVNTEAFF.

The chain uses TRBV7-3 and TRBJ1-6, with D hard to call. Germline assignment: CDR1 SGHTA and CDR2 FQGTGA. The CDR3 is made up of 14 amino acids. V lost 0 bases and J lost 4, with 4 bases in between. CDR3 in amino acids: CASSLTDYNSPLHF. The CDR3 DNA is TGTGCCAGCAGCTTAACAGATTATAATTCACCCCTCCACTTT.

A remark on this clone: This specimen includes other DNA sequences encoding the same CDR3. The chain carries TRBV11-2 and TRBJ1-1; no definite D call. Germline loops: CDR1 SGHAT, CDR2 FQNNGV. Trimming left V 1 base short and J 1 base short, with 4 bases between. CDR3 length: 13 amino acids. The CDR3 sequence: CASSLARNTEAFF. The CDR3 DNA follows: TGTGCCAGCAGCTTAGCACGGAACACTGAAGCTTTCTTT. The full variable domain, completed using reference TRBV11-2 and TRBJ1-1, is EAGVAQSPRYKIIEKRQSVAFWCNPISGHATLYWYQQILGQGPKLLIQFQNNGVVDDSQLPKDRFSAERLKGVDSTLKIQPAKLEDSAVYLCASSLARNTEAFFGQGTRLTVV.

The rearrangement uses TRBV27 and TRBJ2-7; TRBD1 aligns across 9 bases. Germline V lookup: CDR1 MNHEY, CDR2 SMNVEV (reference sequence). The CDR3 contains 14 residues. J was trimmed by 2 bases and V by 2 bases; bases with no gene match: 1. The CDR3 protein is CASSLGTGPYEQYF. The CDR3 nucleotides are TGTGCCAGCAGTTTAGGGACAGGGCCCTACGAGCAGTACTTC.

This sequence joins TRBV5-1 and TRBJ1-1; 7 bases agree with TRBD1. The ends lost 4 bases at V and 0 bases at J; junction bases unmatched: 9. CDR3 size: 16 residues. Germline V lookup: CDR1 SGHRS, CDR2 YFSETQ. CDR3 loop: CASSLNTGTVNTEAFF. CDR3 nucleotide sequence: TGCGCCAGCAGCCTGAATACCGGGACAGTGAACACTGAAGCTTTCTTT.

V gene TRBV6-2 or TRBV6-3 combines with J gene TRBJ2-7; possibly TRBD1 or TRBD2 for D (5 bases each). V dropped 6 bases and J dropped 7 bases, with 13 bases sitting between them. Germline CDR1 reads MNHEY; CDR2 reads SVGEGT. CDR3 size: 12 residues. The CDR3 region has the DNA TGTGCCAGCAGCCCGCAGGGCGGGGAGCAGTACTTC. This codes for CASSPQGGEQYF.

The rearrangement links TRBV6-6 to TRBJ2-1; D is ambiguous. CDR1 is MNHNY and CDR2 is SVGAGI in the germline V gene (reference sequence). V shed 7 bases and J shed 0 bases, with 16 bases lying between them. The CDR3 runs to 16 residues. CDR3 loop: CASTDRSSSSYNEQFF. For the CDR3, the DNA is TGTGCCAGCACCGATAGGTCCTCGAGCTCCTACAATGAGCAGTTCTTC.

The CDR3 sequence: CATSDGYNQGAYGYTF. The DNA of the CDR3 is TGTGCCACCAGTGATGGATACAATCAGGGAGCTTATGGCTACACCTTC. The rearrangement joins TRBV24-1 to TRBJ1-2; D is possibly TRBD1 (5 bases). Germline CDR1 KGHDR, CDR2 SFDVKD. The CDR3 contains 16 residues. V was trimmed by 3 bases and J by 5 bases, leaving 18 bases between them.

V and J are TRBV19 and TRBJ1-4; possible D gene TRBD1, 6 bases. From germline, CDR1 is LNHDA and CDR2 SQIVND (reference sequence). The CDR3 has 15 residues. Trimming took 5 bases from V and 3 from J, leaving 13 bases between them. The CDR3 sequence: CASSPHGQPNEKLFF. The CDR3 coding sequence is TGTGCCAGTAGTCCCCACGGACAGCCTAATGAAAAACTGTTTTTT.

J is TRBJ2-1 and V is TRBV3-1 (or the pseudogene TRBV3-2); D is undetermined. Per the germline V gene, CDR1 is LGHDT and CDR2 is YNNKEL (reference sequence). There are 15 residues in the CDR3. V was clipped by 0 bases and J by 3 bases, with 9 bases between them. The CDR3 DNA is TGTGCCAGCAGCCAAGATTGGGCCCACTACAATGAGCAGTTCTTC. Protein: CASSQDWAHYNEQFF.

The chain joins TRBV6-5 to TRBJ2-7; tentatively, D is TRBD1 or TRBD2 (5 bases each). CDR1 and CDR2 (germline): MNHEY, SVGAGI. V was clipped by 4 bases and J by 2 bases, with 15 bases between them. This CDR3 spans 15 amino acids. CDR3 amino acids: CASSSSVGVAYEQYF. CDR3 in DNA: TGTGCCAGCAGTTCCTCCGTGGGGGTCGCCTACGAGCAGTACTTC.

The J gene is TRBJ2-2, the V gene TRBV3-1 (or the pseudogene TRBV3-2), with TRBD2 identical over 12 bases. Looked up from germline, CDR1 is LGHDT and CDR2 is YNNKEL (reference sequence). The CDR3 spans 19 residues. The V gene end was trimmed by 4 bases and the J gene end by 1 base; junction bases not matched to a gene: 10. The CDR3 spells CASSPRLRLAGENTGELFF. The CDR3 nucleotides are TGTGCCAGCAGCCCGCGACTTCGACTAGCGGGGGAGAACACCGGGGAGCTGTTTTTT.

The rearrangement links TRBV6-1 to TRBJ1-2; maybe TRBD1 (6 bases). CDR3 length: 16 residues. Germline CDR1 and CDR2: MNHNS and SASEGT. V lost 3 bases to trimming and J lost 5 bases, with 19 bases between them. CDR3 residues: CASSEGFGGGDYGYTF. The CDR3 DNA sequence: TGTGCCAGCAGTGAGGGCTTTGGGGGCGGAGATTATGGCTACACCTTC.

This clone was picked up one time. This chain connects TRBV7-2 to TRBJ2-7; D uncertain. V gave up 2 bases and J gave up 2 bases, with 10 bases separating them. This CDR3 region has 14 residues. Germline assignment: CDR1 SGHTA and CDR2 FQGNSA. The CDR3 DNA reads TGTGCCAGCAGCTTAATGGCACGGACCTACGAGCAGTACTTC. Translating it yields CASSLMARTYEQYF.